The 15 T cell receptor beta chains below were found in one sample sequenced in a study of neurological immune-mediated disorders. TCRdb processed the 5' RACE reads anew with MiXCR; each CDR3 protein has one entry. The sample yields some 28,000 distinct CDR3 sequences, approximately 24% seen once. Sequenced input: CD4+ T cells from blood. The receptors shown here come from a man aged 50 to 59 with HTLV-1-associated myelopathy (HAM/TSP).

Details on this clonotype: The junction does not match germline at one end; this may be a read error. The J gene is TRBJ2-5, the V gene TRBV7-9; either TRBD1 or TRBD2 may fit D (6 bases each). Germline CDR1 is SEHNR and CDR2 is FQNEAQ (reference sequence). This CDR3 has 14 residues. Written as DNA, the CDR3 is TGTGCCAGCAGCCCGGCGCGGGACAAAGAGACCCAATACTTC. Translation: CASSPARDKETQYF.

The rearrangement joins TRBV5-6 to TRBJ2-2; D gene ambiguous. Trimming removed 0 bases from V and 1 base from J, with 4 bases in between. This CDR3 has 14 residues. Germline loops: CDR1 SGHDT, CDR2 YYEEEE. The CDR3, as DNA: TGTGCCAGCAGCTTGGGCAGGAACACCGGGGAGCTGTTTTTT. It yields the protein CASSLGRNTGELFF.

This clonotype was seen ten or more times. The chain employs TRBV3-1 and TRBJ1-2, with 7 bases fitting TRBD1. CDR1 LGHDT and CDR2 YNNKEL come from the germline V gene (reference sequence). The CDR3 is 13 residues long. V shed 5 bases, J shed 5 bases, and the junction held 5 bases outside the gene matches. The CDR3 DNA follows: TGTGCCAGCAGCTTGGACAGGAGATATGGCTACACCTTC. Translating it yields CASSLDRRYGYTF.

J is TRBJ1-5 and V is TRBV3-1; 7 nucleotides align to TRBD1. The CDR3 spans 15 residues. The V gene end was trimmed by 2 bases and the J gene end by 3 bases; junction bases not matched to a gene: 4. Germline V gene data show CDR1 as LGHDT and CDR2 as YNNKEL (reference sequence). For the CDR3, the DNA is TGTGCCAGCAGCCAATTGACAGGGATCAATCAGCCCCAGCATTTT. This translates into CASSQLTGINQPQHF.

A few counts support this clonotype. A single base separates this from a much larger clone, so it may be a read error. CDR3 in DNA: TGCAGTGCTGGAGACTTCAGGGAAGTGGTCTACGAGCAGTACTTC. It is translated as CSAGDFREVVYEQYF. The chain employs TRBV20-1 and TRBJ2-7, with D maybe TRBD1 (5 bases). CDR3 size: 15 residues. Germline-derived CDR1 and CDR2 are DFQATT and SNEGSKA (reference sequence).

This clonotype has at least ten counts. The rearrangement links TRBV29-1 to TRBJ1-1; D remains unclear. The CDR3 loop spans 11 amino acids. Trimming stripped 6 bases from V and 0 bases from J, with 5 bases between. From germline, CDR1 is SQVTM and CDR2 ANQGSEA. For the CDR3, the DNA is TGCAGCGTATCGGTGAACACTGAAGCTTTCTTT. Residues: CSVSVNTEAFF.

This clonotype was detected ten times or more. V is TRBV12-3 or TRBV12-4 and J is TRBJ2-3; D is perhaps TRBD1 or TRBD2 (5 bases each). The CDR3 length is 13 residues. The V gene lost 2 bases and the J gene lost 4 bases, with 7 bases spanning the gap. In DNA form, the CDR3 reads TGTGCCAGCAGTTTATTGGGGGCAGATACGCAGTATTTT. Its protein is CASSLLGADTQYF.

The table lists this clonotype with a count of one. The rearrangement uses TRBV12-3 or TRBV12-4 and TRBJ2-7; TRBD1 aligns across 9 bases. With V trimmed by 6 bases and J by 3 bases, 3 bases remained unmatched. This CDR3 comprises 13 residues. In DNA, the CDR3 is TGTGCCAGCAGGGCGACAGGGGGCTACGAGCAGTACTTC. It specifies CASRATGGYEQYF.

There are many counts of this clonotype. The CDR3 reads CASPGTGRQTQYF. The CDR3 DNA sequence: TGCGCCAGCCCCGGGACAGGCAGACAGACCCAGTACTTC. The V call is TRBV5-1, the J call TRBJ2-5; 8 bases align to TRBD1. The CDR3 covers 13 residues. V dropped 7 bases and J dropped 6; count of bases not matched to a gene: 8. Germline V gives CDR1 SGHRS, CDR2 YFSETQ.

In this sample, this clonotype turned up many times. The rearrangement uses TRBV5-1 and TRBJ2-7, with no clear D. Germline V gene lookup returns CDR1 SGHRS and CDR2 YFSETQ. Deletions cut 0 bases from V and 2 bases from J, with 12 bases between. CDR3 length equals 15 residues. DNA for the CDR3: TGCGCCAGCAGCTTGGGTCCAGTTTCTACCTACGAGCAGTACTTC. This gives the protein CASSLGPVSTYEQYF.

This clonotype was recorded many times. The chain links TRBV6-5 to TRBJ1-2; 9 bases match TRBD1. The CDR3 is 13 amino acids. J gave up 6 bases and V 6 bases, and 5 bases lay outside the gene matches. Germline CDR1 is MNHEY and CDR2 is SVGAGI. The DNA for the CDR3 is TGTGCCAGCAGCATGGGACAGGGAGATGGCTACACCTTC. Its translation: CASSMGQGDGYTF.

This clonotype appeared many times. CDR3 nucleotides: TGCGCCAGCAGCTCAAACGGACTAGCGGGGGTCTACGAGCAGTACTTC. This gives the protein CASSSNGLAGVYEQYF. The chain carries TRBV5-1 and TRBJ2-7, with TRBD2 matching over 13 bases. The V gene's germline CDR1 is SGHRS and CDR2 YFSETQ. After removal of 3 bases from V and 3 bases from J, the junction contained 6 bases not matched to a gene. The CDR3 consists of 16 residues. Variable domain in full (rest from reference TRBV5-1 and TRBJ2-7): KAGVTQTPRYLIKTRGQQVTLSCSPISGHRSVSWYQQTPGQGLQFLFEYFSETQRNKGNFPGRFSGRQFSNSRSEMNVSTLELGDSALYLCASSSNGLAGVYEQYFGPGTRLTVT.

This clonotype showed up many times. The CDR3 spells CASFRTGRGNTEAFF. The CDR3 DNA sequence: TGCGCCAGCTTTCGGACAGGGCGAGGGAACACTGAAGCTTTCTTT. The chain recombines TRBV5-1 with TRBJ1-1; 8 bases agree with TRBD1. V was pared by 7 bases and J by 1 base, with 9 bases of the junction left unmatched. The CDR3 totals 15 residues. Looked up from germline, CDR1 is SGHRS and CDR2 is YFSETQ.

This clonotype has ten or more counts. The rearrangement joins TRBV7-3 to TRBJ1-2; a weak D match, TRBD1 (6 bases). The germline gives CDR1 SGHTA, CDR2 FQGTGA. V was trimmed by 2 bases and J by 0 bases, leaving 16 bases between them. The length of the CDR3 is 17 residues. The CDR3 DNA sequence: TGTGCCAGCAGCTTACAGGGGAGGAGAGGGACTAACTATGGCTACACCTTC. Protein sequence: CASSLQGRRGTNYGYTF.

The sample holds many counts of this clonotype. This sequence joins TRBV3-1 and TRBJ1-1, with D maybe TRBD1 (6 bases). The CDR3 loop spans 13 amino acids. Deletions cut 4 bases from V and 4 bases from J, with 10 bases between. The V gene's germline CDR1 is LGHDT and CDR2 YNNKEL (reference sequence). DNA of the CDR3: TGTGCCAGCAGCCGAACAGGGCGCACTGAAGCTTTCTTT. Translation gives CASSRTGRTEAFF.